Each of the 10 T cell receptor beta chains below was sequenced from the same sample in a study of Graves' ophthalmopathy and Graves' hyperthyroidism. The study amplified TCR beta CDR3 regions using RNA transcripts. Investigators did first-round RT-PCR with HTBI primers, then second-round multiplex PCR. TCRdb used MiXCR to reprocess the multiplex PCR reads, holding one entry per CDR3 protein. Of 150,000 to 200,000 distinct CDR3 sequences listed, roughly two fifths are singletons. The sample comprised peripheral blood. These receptors all come from a man aged 25-45 years with Graves' ophthalmopathy.

In its sample, this clonotype was seen many times. The chain uses TRBV29-1 and TRBJ2-7; D is undetermined. V was pared by 1 base and J by 5 bases, with 15 bases between. From germline, CDR1 is SQVTM and CDR2 ANQGSEA. The CDR3 contains 14 residues. The CDR3 sequence is CSVEGLGPSDEQYF. CDR3 coding DNA: TGCAGCGTTGAAGGGCTAGGGCCGTCGGACGAGCAGTACTTC.

The gene calls are TRBV7-2 and TRBJ2-7; the D is unclear. V lost 4 bases and J 3 bases, leaving 13 bases between the germline ends. Germline-derived CDR1 and CDR2 are SGHTA and FQGNSA. This CDR3 comprises 14 residues. CDR3: CASSSDQSSYEQYF. DNA of the CDR3: TGTGCCAGCAGCTCGGACCAGTCCAGCTACGAGCAGTACTTC.

V gene TRBV2 combines with J gene TRBJ2-7; tentative D call: TRBD2 (6 bases). The V gene lost 5 bases and the J gene lost 3 bases, with 14 bases spanning the gap. This CDR3 comprises 14 residues. The germline V gene has CDR1 SNHLY and CDR2 FYNNEI. The CDR3 is CASSWRDGDYEQYF. CDR3 bases: TGTGCCAGCAGTTGGCGGGACGGTGACTACGAGCAGTACTTC.

In this sample, this clonotype turned up many times. The chain has TRBV6-1 and TRBJ2-7; weak D call: TRBD2 (6 bases). CDR1 and CDR2 from the germline V gene are MNHNS and SASEGT. CDR3 size: 13 residues. V was cut by 8 bases and J by 3 bases, with 14 bases left in between. CDR3 in amino acids: CASSRGLYYEQYF. CDR3 DNA: TGTGCCAGCTCGCGGGGACTGTACTACGAGCAGTACTTC.

This chain uses TRBV12-3 or TRBV12-4 with TRBJ2-7; TRBD2 agrees at 13 bases. V dropped 6 bases and J dropped 7; count of bases not matched to a gene: 12. The CDR3 spans 16 residues. The chain's CDR3 is CASSRTGLAGVQEQYF. Here the CDR3 DNA reads TGTGCCAGCAGCCGTACCGGACTAGCGGGAGTTCAAGAGCAGTACTTC.

In this sample, this clonotype turned up once. The gene calls are TRBV6-5 and TRBJ2-7; 13 nucleotides align to TRBD2. This CDR3 comprises 17 residues. Trimming took 2 bases from V and 2 from J; bases not matched to a gene: 6. Germline V CDR1 and CDR2: MNHEY, SVGAGI. Here the CDR3 DNA reads TGTGCCAGCAGTTACCGGTTGGGGACTAGCGGGACCTACGAGCAGTACTTC. Amino acid sequence: CASSYRLGTSGTYEQYF.

This clonotype was seen at least ten times. V is TRBV15 and J is TRBJ2-7, with D perhaps matching TRBD2 (5 bases). Germline CDR1 is LNHNV and CDR2 is YYDKDF (reference sequence). V was pared by 3 bases and J by 2 bases, with 20 bases between. The CDR3 is 17 residues long. In DNA, the CDR3 is TGTGCCACCAGCAGCCCCCCCTTCTCTAGCACCCCCTACGAGCAGTACTTC. Amino acids: CATSSPPFSSTPYEQYF.

This clonotype was counted ten times or more. The chain joins TRBV6-2 or TRBV6-3 to TRBJ2-2, with unresolved D. The germline V gene has CDR1 MNHEY and CDR2 SVGEGT. CDR3 size: 13 residues. With 5 bases removed from V and 7 bases from J, the gap between germline ends came to 11 bases. Here the CDR3 reads CASSKNMGGELFF. CDR3 DNA sequence: TGTGCCAGCAGTAAAAACATGGGCGGGGAGCTGTTTTTT.

This chain connects TRBV12-3 or TRBV12-4 to TRBJ1-1; 8 bases line up with TRBD1. The CDR3 consists of 15 residues. Losses at the gene ends were 5 bases for V and 6 bases for J; bases not matched to a gene: 11. The CDR3 region has the DNA TGTGCCAGCAGTGGCCGGACAGGGACTGGAGCTGAAGCTTTCTTT. Translation: CASSGRTGTGAEAFF.

This clonotype was picked up many times. This chain uses TRBV27 with TRBJ2-7; D perhaps matches TRBD2 (5 bases). CDR1 MNHEY and CDR2 SMNVEV come from the germline V gene (reference sequence). The V and J ends lost 8 bases and 3 bases respectively, with 20 bases between them. The CDR3 spans 15 residues. CDR3: CASRLSSSPHYEQYF. The CDR3 region has the DNA TGTGCCAGCCGACTTTCCTCTAGCCCCCACTACGAGCAGTACTTC.